This T cell receptor (beta chain) was obtained from a study of blood T cell repertoires in COVID-19 (dated by TCRdb to the early 2020s). Concerning the study at large: Samples from collaborators originated in the United States, Italy and Spain and spanned both the acute and convalescent phases of COVID-19. The prospective study material was composed of cDNA or gDNA derived from T cells, B-cell-depleted T cells, or PBMCs. Subjects who had been exposed to COVID-19, were actively infected with it, or had recovered from it provided the deeply sampled blood TCRbeta repertoires that made up the dataset. The repertoires were released in a freely available public database intended as a resource for research on the immune response to SARS-CoV-2. The samples were drawn from two sources: the first 160 participants of the ongoing ImmuneRACE study, and 1,000 to 1,500 subjects contributed by 6 global collaborators. A de-identified subject ID, COVID-19 status, age in years and sex were almost always included in the sample metadata. HLA class I and class II types, where available, came from metadata supplied by the sample provider rather than from assay-based typing.

The collaborating institutions used their own protocols to collect whole blood in K2EDTA tubes. For TCRbeta analysis, collaborators shipped samples in one of three forms: frozen whole blood, isolated PBMCs, or DNA extracted from either of those sample types. From the cysteine through the phenylalanine, the CDR3 covers 16 amino acids. Only the CDR3 portion is preserved as DNA: 48 bases, with reading frame beginning at the first base. V is pruned by 2 bases and J by 2 bases, leaving 8 bases of the junction without a gene match. The immunoSEQ Assay, a bias-controlled multiplex PCR, was used to amplify TCRbeta CDR3 regions from genomic DNA. On the authors' methods: Nucleated cell counts per sample were estimated from amplification of reference gene primers within the assay. To quantify the absolute abundance of each unique TCRbeta CDR3 rearrangement, sequence reads were collapsed and filtered. Productive Simpson clonality was computed per sample as the square root of Simpson's diversity index over productive rearrangements. Held by TCRdb, this immuneACCESS table contains in-frame sequences only and omits some clones. Under half of the omission traces to an unresolved V gene where checked; the cause of the rest is unknown. The V and J calls and the clone size are those of that table, but D and trimming were determined from the DNA. Counted in this sample were 90,000 to 120,000 clones; more than 80% of them appeared once. The ten largest clones take up roughly 32% of the sample.

What the authors observed across the whole study: Clinical and demographic metadata were provided uncurated, with the amount varying by source and participant.

Remarks on this clone: Which antigen it targets is not known. There are no base qualities to consult, and no much larger clone falls within one base.

The chain was built from TRBV6-7 and TRBJ1-2; 7 central nucleotides agree with TRBD1. TRBV6-7 is an open reading frame whose function is uncertain. Sequenced: peripheral blood. The sequence derives from a woman at least 80 years old with acute or convalescent COVID-19. The CDR3 amino acid sequence is: CASSYPNRGINYGYTF. The nucleotides are TGTGCCAGCAGTTACCCAAACAGGGGAATAAACTATGGCTACACCTTC.